A single sample gave rise to the 18 T cell receptor beta chains below, sequenced in a study of blood T cell repertoires in COVID-19. Produced via immunoSEQ multiplex PCR; TCRdb's table is partial and in-frame only. The repertoire holds about 180,000 clones, with roughly 85% as singletons. The sample comprised peripheral blood. These receptors originate from a man aged 50-60 years with active or convalescent COVID-19.

This chain uses TRBV9 with TRBJ2-5; a possible D gene is TRBD1 (6 bases). CDR1 is SGDLS, CDR2 YYNGEE, per germline. The CDR3 has 15 residues. V lost 3 bases to trimming and J lost 5 bases, with 17 bases between them. The CDR3: CASSAQGLAGETQYF. The CDR3 DNA sequence: TGTGCCAGCAGCGCACAGGGCCTGGCCGGGGAGACCCAGTACTTC.

The chain combines TRBV30 with TRBJ1-1, with D unclear. The germline V gene encodes CDR1 GTSNPN and CDR2 SVGIG (reference sequence). V lost 8 bases and J 1 base, leaving 8 bases between the germline ends. The length of the CDR3 is 11 residues. This CDR3 is CAHTRNTEAFF. In nucleotides, the CDR3 is TGTGCCCATACAAGGAACACTGAAGCTTTCTTT.

This clone appeared once. The chain combines TRBV19 with TRBJ2-1; a weak D match, TRBD2 (5 bases). Germline V gene data show CDR1 as LNHDA and CDR2 as SQIVND (reference sequence). The CDR3 is made up of 13 amino acids. Deletions cut 6 bases from V and 5 bases from J, with 11 bases between. The CDR3 reads CASSDTSNNEQFF. CDR3 nucleotides: TGTGCCAGTAGCGATACTAGTAACAATGAGCAGTTCTTC.

This clone was seen a single time. The chain employs TRBV20-1 and TRBJ2-5; weak D call: TRBD2 (6 bases). The CDR3 extends over 13 amino acids. Trimming stripped 3 bases from V and 6 bases from J, with 14 bases between. CDR1 DFQATT and CDR2 SNEGSKA come from the germline V gene (reference sequence). The CDR3 DNA reads TGCAGTGCTAGTCGGGAGCTCGGGAAGACCCAGTACTTC. Its protein product is CSASRELGKTQYF.

The chain employs TRBV28 and TRBJ2-7; TRBD2 is a possible D gene (6 bases). Trimming took 3 bases from V and 0 from J, leaving 12 bases between them. This CDR3 contains 15 residues. CDR1 and CDR2 from the germline V gene are MDHEN and SYDVKM. Here the CDR3 reads CASSLSSGRSYEQYF. The CDR3 bases are TGTGCCAGCAGTTTGAGTAGCGGCCGCTCCTACGAGCAGTACTTC.

The chain recombines TRBV6-5 with TRBJ2-5, with D tentatively TRBD2 (6 bases). With 8 bases removed from V and 7 bases from J, the gap between germline ends came to 20 bases. The CDR3 covers 14 residues. Germline V gene lookup returns CDR1 MNHEY and CDR2 SVGAGI. The CDR3 nucleotides read TGTGCCAGCGTACTACCGGGACCGGAGGGGACCCAGTACTTC. It specifies CASVLPGPEGTQYF.

This clone has just one count. The chain joins TRBV6-5 to TRBJ1-1; 8 bases agree with TRBD1. V lost 6 bases to trimming and J lost 4 bases; unmatched junction nucleotides: 4. This CDR3 contains 13 residues. Germline CDR1 is MNHEY and CDR2 is SVGAGI. CDR3 sequence: CASRGDRTTEAFF. DNA for the CDR3: TGTGCCAGCAGGGGGGACAGGACCACTGAAGCTTTCTTT.

J is TRBJ1-3 and V is TRBV10-3, with 8 bases matching TRBD1. The CDR3 extends over 14 amino acids. Germline V lookup: CDR1 ENHRY, CDR2 SYGVKD. V was clipped by 2 bases and J by 3 bases; unmatched bases: 0. The CDR3 here is CAISETGGGNTIYF. In nucleotides, the CDR3 is TGTGCCATCAGTGAGACAGGGGGTGGAAACACCATATATTTT.

In this sample, this clone turned up once. The chain carries TRBV5-1 and TRBJ2-1, with 15 bases identical to TRBD2. This CDR3 has 17 amino acids. CDR1 SGHRS and CDR2 YFSETQ come from the germline V gene. Unmatched junction bases numbered 5, after V lost 4 bases and J lost 3 bases. DNA for the CDR3: TGCGCCAGCAGCGCGGGACTAGCGGGGGGACACTACAATGAGCAGTTCTTC. Protein product: CASSAGLAGGHYNEQFF.

This chain links TRBV5-1 with TRBJ1-2; tentative D call: TRBD1 (5 bases). The CDR3 covers 13 residues. Trimming removed 4 bases from V and 1 base from J, with 8 bases in between. Germline CDR1 is SGHRS and CDR2 is YFSETQ. CDR3 amino acids: CASSPDNNYGYTF. DNA of the CDR3: TGCGCCAGCAGCCCGGACAATAACTATGGCTACACCTTC.

The sample holds one count of this clone. The rearrangement uses TRBV20-1 and TRBJ2-5; TRBD2 agrees at 8 bases. J was trimmed by 4 bases and V by 3 bases; bases with no gene match: 13. CDR1 and CDR2 from the germline V gene are DFQATT and SNEGSKA (reference sequence). This CDR3 region has 16 residues. As DNA, the CDR3 is TGCAGTGCTAGTGAGATGGCGCGGACTAGCACAGAGACCCAGTACTTC. It codes for CSASEMARTSTETQYF.

The genes are TRBV4-3 and TRBJ1-2, with 7 bases identical to TRBD1. This CDR3 has 15 amino acids. V was clipped by 3 bases and J by 4 bases; unmatched bases: 8. CDR1 is LGHNA, CDR2 YSLEER, per germline. The CDR3 region has the DNA TGCGCCAGCAGCCATCGAGGGGGCGTTCGCTATGGCTACACCTTC. This gives the protein CASSHRGGVRYGYTF.

This sequence joins TRBV7-7 and TRBJ2-1, with D possibly being TRBD2 (5 bases). The ends were cut back, 1 base at V and 7 bases at J, with 8 bases in the middle. This CDR3 comprises 13 residues. CDR1 and CDR2 (germline): SSHAT, FNYEAQ (reference sequence). DNA of the CDR3: TGTGCCAGCAGCTTAGGAGGCGGGAATGAGCAGTTCTTC. Translating it yields CASSLGGGNEQFF.

The J gene is TRBJ2-7, the V gene TRBV9; 8 nucleotides align to TRBD2. This CDR3 contains 16 residues. From germline, CDR1 is SGDLS and CDR2 YYNGEE. The V gene end was trimmed by 0 bases and the J gene end by 3 bases; junction bases not matched to a gene: 8. CDR3 loop: CASSVGAGALGYEQYF. The CDR3 bases are TGTGCCAGCAGCGTAGGAGCGGGAGCTCTTGGCTACGAGCAGTACTTC. The full variable domain, rest sourced from reference TRBV9 and TRBJ2-7, is DSGVTQTPKHLITATGQRVTLRCSPRSGDLSVYWYQQSLDQGLQFLIQYYNGEERAKGNILERFSAQQFPDLHSELNLSSLELGDSALYFCASSVGAGALGYEQYFGPGTRLTVT.

The gene calls are TRBV14 and TRBJ2-1; no clear D. The CDR3 contains 15 residues. Trimming took 4 bases from V and 2 from J, leaving 12 bases between them. Germline V gives CDR1 SGHDN, CDR2 FVKESK. The CDR3 region is CASSPTHEPYNEQFF. The CDR3 DNA sequence: TGTGCCAGCAGCCCTACCCATGAACCCTACAATGAGCAGTTCTTC.

The J gene is TRBJ2-5, the V gene TRBV12-3 or TRBV12-4; a weak D match, TRBD2 (6 bases). With 8 bases removed from V and 1 base from J, the gap between germline ends came to 11 bases. The CDR3 is made up of 13 amino acids. As DNA, the CDR3 is TGTGCCAGCGCTGGAGGGCTCCAAGAGACCCAGTACTTC. Encoded protein: CASAGGLQETQYF.

The rearrangement uses TRBV7-2 and TRBJ2-5; D is possibly TRBD2 (7 bases). The CDR3 consists of 14 residues. The V and J ends lost 0 bases and 4 bases respectively, with 9 bases between them. Germline CDR1 is SGHTA and CDR2 is FQGNSA. CDR3 DNA: TGTGCCAGCAGCTTAGCGGGGGGGCTAGAGACCCAGTACTTC. Residues: CASSLAGGLETQYF.

V and J are TRBV5-6 and TRBJ1-1; 10 nucleotides line up with TRBD1. The germline gives CDR1 SGHDT, CDR2 YYEEEE. V dropped 2 bases and J dropped 3; count of bases not matched to a gene: 4. The CDR3 covers 15 residues. The CDR3: CASSLDRGPYTEAFF. The CDR3 DNA sequence: TGTGCCAGCAGCTTAGACAGGGGGCCTTACACTGAAGCTTTCTTT.